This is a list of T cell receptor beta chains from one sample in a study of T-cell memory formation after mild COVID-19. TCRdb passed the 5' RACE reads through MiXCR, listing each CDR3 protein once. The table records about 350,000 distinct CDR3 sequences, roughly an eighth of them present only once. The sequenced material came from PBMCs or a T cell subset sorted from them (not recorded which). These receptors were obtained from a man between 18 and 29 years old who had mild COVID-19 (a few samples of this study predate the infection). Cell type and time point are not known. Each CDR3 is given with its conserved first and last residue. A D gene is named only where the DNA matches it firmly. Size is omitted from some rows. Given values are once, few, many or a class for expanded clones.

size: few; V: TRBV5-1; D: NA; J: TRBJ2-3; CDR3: CASSLAPGARSTDTQYF; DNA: TGCGCCAGCAGCTTGGCTCCGGGGGCGCGGAGCACAGATACGCAGTATTTT
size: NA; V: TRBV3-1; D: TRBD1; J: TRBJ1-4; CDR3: CASSQGARQGRLFF; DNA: TGTGCCAGCAGCCAAGGGGCACGACAGGGAAGGCTGTTTTTT
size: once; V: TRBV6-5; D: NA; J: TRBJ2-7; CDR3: CASSILPFAYEQYF; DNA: TGTGCCAGCTCCATCCTGCCATTCGCCTACGAGCAGTACTTC
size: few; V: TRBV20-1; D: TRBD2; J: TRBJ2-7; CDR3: CSANPSGTSGGYEQYF; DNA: TGCAGTGCTAACCCCTCCGGGACTAGCGGGGGCTACGAGCAGTACTTC
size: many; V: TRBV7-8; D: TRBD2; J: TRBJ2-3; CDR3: CASSQGLAGGDTQYF; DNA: TGTGCCAGCAGCCAGGGACTAGCGGGGGGAGATACGCAGTATTTT
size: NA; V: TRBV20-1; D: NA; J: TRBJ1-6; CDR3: CSASPRPANSPLHF; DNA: TGCAGTGCTAGTCCACGGCCCGCGAATTCACCCCTCCACTTT
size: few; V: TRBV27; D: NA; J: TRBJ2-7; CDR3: CASRWGYEQYF; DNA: TGTGCCAGCAGATGGGGATACGAGCAGTACTTC
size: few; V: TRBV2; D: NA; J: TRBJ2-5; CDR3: CASTERNGQETQYF; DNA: TGTGCCAGCACCGAAAGGAATGGGCAAGAGACCCAGTACTTC
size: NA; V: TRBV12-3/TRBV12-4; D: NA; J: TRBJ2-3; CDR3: CASSSQDSRDTQYF; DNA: TGTGCCAGCAGTTCCCAGGACAGCCGAGATACGCAGTATTTT
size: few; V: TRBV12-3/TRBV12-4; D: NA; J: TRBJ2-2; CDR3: CASSLDGYSGELFF; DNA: TGTGCCAGCAGTTTGGACGGTTATAGCGGGGAGCTGTTTTTT
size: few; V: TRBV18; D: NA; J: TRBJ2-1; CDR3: CASSPGGPGTYNEQFF; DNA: TGTGCCAGCTCACCGGGGGGGCCAGGGACCTACAATGAGCAGTTCTTC
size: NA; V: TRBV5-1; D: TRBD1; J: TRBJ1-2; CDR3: CASSTGQGEYTF; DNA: TGCGCCAGCAGCACGGGACAGGGAGAGTACACCTTC
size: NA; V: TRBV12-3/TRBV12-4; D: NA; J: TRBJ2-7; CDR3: CASSFPGASSYEQYF; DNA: TGTGCCAGCAGTTTTCCCGGGGCCAGCTCCTACGAGCAGTACTTC
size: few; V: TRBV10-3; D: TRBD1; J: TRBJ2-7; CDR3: CAPDRAVREQYF; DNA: TGTGCCCCCGACAGGGCAGTGCGCGAGCAGTACTTC
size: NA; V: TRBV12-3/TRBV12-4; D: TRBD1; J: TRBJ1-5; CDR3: CASRLQGPGTPQHF; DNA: TGTGCCAGCAGGCTACAGGGGCCCGGGACGCCCCAGCATTTT